The 11 T cell receptor beta chains given below trace back to one sample, sequenced in a study of technical replicates of blood from a few donors. Produced via immunoSEQ multiplex PCR; TCRdb's table is partial and in-frame only. The sample gives 60,000 to 75,000 clones, about 97% of which show up once; 0.25% to 0.3% is in the top ten. Sequencing was done on a sample of T cells isolated from PBMCs. These receptors were collected from a human donor in good health.

The rearrangement joins TRBV11-3 to TRBJ2-3, with TRBD2 as a possible D gene (6 bases). The CDR3 consists of 16 residues. The germline V gene has CDR1 SGHNT and CDR2 YENEEA. Trimming shortened V by 3 bases and J by 0 bases, and 13 bases separated the two germline ends. The CDR3 protein is CASSFLVSGSTDTQYF. In DNA form, the CDR3 reads TGTGCCAGCAGCTTTTTGGTCAGCGGGAGCACAGATACGCAGTATTTT.

The V gene is TRBV19, the J gene TRBJ2-1; perhaps TRBD2 as D (6 bases). V lost 5 bases and J 8 bases, leaving 19 bases between the germline ends. CDR3 length: 15 residues. Germline V lookup: CDR1 LNHDA, CDR2 SQIVND (reference sequence). The CDR3 DNA reads TGTGCCAGTAGTCTCTCTAGTACGGAGGGCGATGAGCAGTTCTTC. Protein: CASSLSSTEGDEQFF.

This clone has a single count. The chain has TRBV5-1 and TRBJ2-6; D is ambiguous. Trimming shortened V by 0 bases and J by 0 bases, and 7 bases separated the two germline ends. Germline CDR1 is SGHRS and CDR2 is YFSETQ. The CDR3 runs 16 residues. The CDR3, as DNA: TGCGCCAGCAGCTTGGGACATAACTCTGGGGCCAACGTCCTGACTTTC. Translating it yields CASSLGHNSGANVLTF.

V usage is TRBV11-2 and J usage is TRBJ2-7, with 7 bases aligning to TRBD2. Germline CDR1 SGHAT, CDR2 FQNNGV. This CDR3 has 15 amino acids. J was trimmed by 4 bases and V by 5 bases; bases with no gene match: 11. The CDR3 DNA reads TGTGCCAGCAGCCCCAAGTCGGGAGGCCCATACGAGCAGTACTTC. Its translation: CASSPKSGGPYEQYF. Full variable domain (remainder filled in from reference TRBV11-2 and TRBJ2-7): EAGVAQSPRYKIIEKRQSVAFWCNPISGHATLYWYQQILGQGPKLLIQFQNNGVVDDSQLPKDRFSAERLKGVDSTLKIQPAKLEDSAVYLCASSPKSGGPYEQYFGPGTRLTVT.

The chain combines TRBV5-1 with TRBJ2-1; TRBD2 agrees at 13 bases. Per germline, CDR1 SGHRS and CDR2 YFSETQ. Losses at the gene ends were 1 base for V and 9 bases for J; bases not matched to a gene: 4. CDR3 length: 15 residues. For the CDR3, the DNA is TGCGCCAGCAGCTTGACTAGCGGGAGGGAGAGTGAGCAGTTCTTC. Translated, it gives CASSLTSGRESEQFF.

This chain links TRBV28 with TRBJ2-5; 9 bases match TRBD1. The CDR3 loop spans 15 amino acids. V shed 6 bases and J 5 bases; nucleotides not matched to a gene: 10. CDR1 is MDHEN and CDR2 is SYDVKM in the germline V gene. CDR3 DNA: TGTGCCAGCAGCCATACAACAGGGGGCGAGGAGACCCAGTACTTC. Amino acid sequence: CASSHTTGGEETQYF.

V gene TRBV2 combines with J gene TRBJ2-1, with TRBD1 identical over 9 bases. J lost 4 bases, V lost 8 bases, and 9 bases had no gene match. The germline CDR1 and CDR2 sequences are SNHLY and FYNNEI. CDR3 length: 15 residues. The CDR3 loop is CASLQGTGTYNEQFF. The CDR3 DNA reads as TGTGCCAGCCTACAGGGGACAGGGACATACAATGAGCAGTTCTTC. Variable domain in full (rest from reference TRBV2 and TRBJ2-1): EPEVTQTPSHQVTQMGQEVILRCVPISNHLYFYWYRQILGQKVEFLVSFYNNEISEKSEIFDDQFSVERPDGSNFTLKIRSTKLEDSAMYFCASLQGTGTYNEQFFGPGTRLTVL.

This clone came up once. The J gene is TRBJ2-7, the V gene TRBV19, with no clear D. Looked up from germline, CDR1 is LNHDA and CDR2 is SQIVND (reference sequence). The CDR3 is made up of 15 amino acids. Trimming shortened V by 3 bases and J by 4 bases, and 16 bases separated the two germline ends. This CDR3 reads CASSMSTSPPYEQYF. The CDR3 coding sequence is TGTGCCAGTAGTATGTCCACATCGCCTCCTTACGAGCAGTACTTC.

This rearrangement joins TRBV9 to TRBJ2-3; 12 bases are a match to TRBD2. V dropped 4 bases and J dropped 6; count of bases not matched to a gene: 6. Germline CDR1 and CDR2: SGDLS and YYNGEE. CDR3 length: 15 amino acids. Here the CDR3 DNA reads TGTGCCAGCAGCCGGACTAGCGGGACCCTGGATACGCAGTATTTT. Its protein is CASSRTSGTLDTQYF.

This sequence joins TRBV19 and TRBJ2-7, with TRBD1 identical over 8 bases. This CDR3 is 11 amino acids long. In germline, CDR1 is LNHDA, CDR2 SQIVND (reference sequence). The trim removed 6 bases at V and 6 bases at J, leaving 1 base unmatched. This CDR3 reads CASSTGGEQYF. The CDR3 coding sequence is TGTGCCAGTAGCACAGGGGGCGAGCAGTACTTC.

V is TRBV7-6 and J is TRBJ2-1; D gene uncertain. Between the trimmed V and J ends, which lost 4 bases and 10 bases, there was a span of 8 bases. The CDR3 loop spans 11 amino acids. Germline lookup yields CDR1 SGHVS and CDR2 FNYEAQ. Here the CDR3 reads CASSSDLEQFF. The DNA for the CDR3 is TGTGCCAGCAGCTCCGATCTAGAGCAGTTCTTC.